The 25 T cell receptor beta chains presented below share a single source sample, sequenced in a study of control samples from healthy donors and cancer patients. TCRdb's table, derived via immunoSEQ multiplex PCR, lists solely in-frame clones and lacks some. The sample holds 80,000 or so clones, 92% seen once. Sequenced input: blood. Source of these receptors: a woman aged 55-70 years in good health.

This chain joins TRBV7-2 and TRBJ2-7; D is unclear. In germline, CDR1 is SGHTA, CDR2 FQGNSA. There are 12 residues in the CDR3. The ends were cut back, 1 base at V and 4 bases at J, with 5 bases in the middle. DNA of the CDR3: TGTGCCAGCAGCTTAGTCCAATACGAGCAGTACTTC. This encodes CASSLVQYEQYF.

The chain joins TRBV27 to TRBJ1-1; TRBD1 agrees at 8 bases. The trim removed 3 bases at V and 4 bases at J, leaving 10 bases unmatched. CDR3 length: 16 amino acids. Germline V gene data show CDR1 as MNHEY and CDR2 as SMNVEV (reference sequence). The CDR3 DNA is TGTGCCAGCAGTTTCCAAGGACAGGGAACGGCCACTGAAGCTTTCTTT. Translation: CASSFQGQGTATEAFF.

The V and J genes are TRBV28 and TRBJ1-5; 10 bases line up with TRBD1. The trim removed 5 bases at V and 2 bases at J, leaving 6 bases unmatched. Germline loops: CDR1 MDHEN, CDR2 SYDVKM. CDR3 length: 16 amino acids. The CDR3 sequence: CASSTTGGAGNQPQHF. In DNA form, the CDR3 reads TGTGCCAGCAGTACGACAGGGGGCGCGGGCAATCAGCCCCAGCATTTT.

There are a few counts of this clone. The chain combines TRBV4-3 with TRBJ2-1; no clear D. The germline CDR1 and CDR2 sequences are LGHNA and YSLEER. V was trimmed by 1 base and J by 5 bases, leaving 9 bases between them. The CDR3 is 14 amino acids. The DNA for the CDR3 is TGCGCCAGCAGCCAAGGGTCCCCCAACAATGAGCAGTTCTTC. Its protein is CASSQGSPNNEQFF.

Concerning this clone itself: Other DNA sequences within the sample encode an identical CDR3. This chain uses TRBV27 with TRBJ1-2; no firm D call. With 3 bases removed from V and 1 base from J, the gap between germline ends came to 6 bases. The CDR3 runs to 13 residues. Germline V CDR1 and CDR2: MNHEY, SMNVEV (reference sequence). CDR3 loop: CASSFNSNYGYTF. In DNA, the CDR3 is TGTGCCAGCAGTTTTAATAGTAACTATGGCTACACCTTC.

The chain combines TRBV11-2 with TRBJ1-2; a possible D gene is TRBD1 (6 bases). The CDR3 length is 13 residues. The V and J ends lost 6 bases and 4 bases respectively, with 12 bases between them. Per the germline V gene, CDR1 is SGHAT and CDR2 is FQNNGV. CDR3 sequence reads: CASSPGGGYGYTF. The CDR3 bases are TGTGCCAGCAGTCCTGGGGGCGGCTATGGCTACACCTTC.

Regarding this clone: Mismatch with germline at one junction end may stem from a read error. The chain links TRBV6-1 to TRBJ1-2; unclear D gene. CDR1 and CDR2 (germline): MNHNS, SASEGT. CDR3 length: 11 amino acids. CDR3 coding DNA: TGTGCCAGCAGTGAAAGGAACCTCCCCCTGTTC. Its translation is CASSERNLPLF.

The J gene is TRBJ2-3, the V gene TRBV30, with D tentatively TRBD1 (6 bases). V was shortened by 4 bases and J by 9 bases, with 11 bases between the two germline ends. The CDR3 spans 11 residues. Germline V gene sequence: CDR1 GTSNPN, CDR2 SVGIG (reference sequence). DNA of the CDR3: TGTGCCTGGAAACAGGGCGGGACGCAGTATTTT. It encodes CAWKQGGTQYF.

This clone was seen a single time. The V gene is TRBV10-2, the J gene TRBJ1-1; D gene unclear. Germline CDR1 reads WSHSY; CDR2 reads SAAADI. V lost 4 bases and J 5 bases, leaving 11 bases between the germline ends. The CDR3 totals 13 residues. The CDR3 DNA reads TGCGCCAGCAGTGCCCCCTTGGGTACTGAAGCTTTCTTT. Its protein product is CASSAPLGTEAFF.

V usage is TRBV7-9 and J usage is TRBJ2-3; D unclear. Germline V CDR1 and CDR2: SEHNR, FQNEAQ (reference sequence). The length of the CDR3 is 11 residues. Trimming removed 5 bases at V and 8 bases at J, with 8 bases between. In nucleotides, the CDR3 is TGTGCCAGCAGCCCCGGCCCTACGCAGTATTTT. Amino acids: CASSPGPTQYF.

The J gene is TRBJ1-1, the V gene TRBV5-5; 8 bases agree with TRBD1. The CDR3 is 15 amino acids. The germline gives CDR1 SGHKS, CDR2 YYEKEE (reference sequence). J was trimmed by 5 bases and V by 5 bases; bases with no gene match: 11. The CDR3 region is CASRDDIRGLTEAFF. The CDR3 DNA reads TGTGCCAGCAGGGACGACATCAGGGGGCTGACTGAAGCTTTCTTT.

The chain is built from TRBV10-1 and TRBJ1-1, with a possible D match to TRBD1 (6 bases). The CDR3 totals 12 residues. V lost 6 bases and J 10 bases, leaving 15 bases between the germline ends. Germline CDR1 and CDR2: WNHNN and SYGVQD (reference sequence). CDR3 region: CASSLPQGTAFF. CDR3 DNA: TGCGCCAGCAGCCTTCCACAGGGAACAGCTTTCTTT.

The rearrangement links TRBV6-6 to TRBJ1-1; 7 positions agree with TRBD1. The CDR3 has 14 residues. The germline V gene has CDR1 MNHNY and CDR2 SVGAGI (reference sequence). The ends lost 6 bases at V and 8 bases at J; junction bases unmatched: 12. DNA for the CDR3: TGTGCCAGCAGGTGGGGCAGGGGGGGTAGAGAAGCTTTCTTT. Its translation is CASRWGRGGREAFF.

The rearrangement links TRBV30 to TRBJ1-5; no reliable D call. This CDR3 has 13 amino acids. Trimming removed 1 base from V and 7 bases from J, with 11 bases in between. Germline lookup yields CDR1 GTSNPN and CDR2 SVGIG (reference sequence). In DNA, the CDR3 is TGTGCCTGGAGTGCGCGTCTGGGGCAGCCCCAGCATTTT. It encodes CAWSARLGQPQHF.

The sample holds many counts of this clone. The CDR3 coding sequence is TGTGCCAGCAGTGAATGGTCTAGCGGGAGAACCGGGGAGCTGTTTTTT. Encoded protein: CASSEWSSGRTGELFF. The rearrangement links TRBV6-1 to TRBJ2-2; 10 bases line up with TRBD2. The germline V gene encodes CDR1 MNHNS and CDR2 SASEGT. Trimming at V came to 2 bases and at J to 5 bases, leaving 5 bases not matched to a gene. The CDR3 contains 16 residues.

The chain joins TRBV3-1 (or the pseudogene TRBV3-2) to TRBJ1-5, with unresolved D. Germline CDR1 LGHDT, CDR2 YNNKEL (reference sequence). This CDR3 comprises 13 residues. V was clipped by 3 bases and J by 6 bases, with 9 bases between them. The CDR3 DNA reads TGTGCCAGCAGCCACACCTCCCGTCAGCCCCAGCATTTT. Its translation is CASSHTSRQPQHF.

This sequence joins TRBV28 and TRBJ1-2; D perhaps matches TRBD1 (6 bases). CDR3 length equals 12 residues. Germline lookup yields CDR1 MDHEN and CDR2 SYDVKM. V was shortened by 8 bases and J by 6 bases, with 13 bases between the two germline ends. DNA for the CDR3: TGTGCCAGCGAGACCAACAGGGATGGCTACACCTTC. Its translation is CASETNRDGYTF.

The chain joins TRBV5-1 to TRBJ2-2; TRBD2 agrees at 8 bases. Trimming cost V 2 bases and J 4 bases; bases outside gene matches: 7. This CDR3 region has 16 residues. Germline lookup yields CDR1 SGHRS and CDR2 YFSETQ. In DNA, the CDR3 is TGCGCCAGCAGCTTAAGGCCGGGGGGGTCCACCGGGGAGCTGTTTTTT. It specifies CASSLRPGGSTGELFF.

This chain connects TRBV5-5 to TRBJ1-3; D call uncertain. The V gene lost 5 bases and the J gene lost 1 base, with 4 bases spanning the gap. This CDR3 region has 12 residues. CDR1 SGHKS and CDR2 YYEKEE come from the germline V gene (reference sequence). CDR3 in amino acids: CASRRSGNTIYF. In nucleotides, the CDR3 is TGTGCCAGCAGACGTTCTGGAAACACCATATATTTT.

This chain connects TRBV4-1 to TRBJ1-2; 7 positions match TRBD1. Looked up from germline, CDR1 is MGHRA and CDR2 is YSYEKL. The V segment lost 0 bases and the J segment 4 bases; nucleotides outside the gene matches: 11. This CDR3 region has 17 residues. This CDR3 reads CASSQEAPPGQIYGYTF. CDR3 nucleotides: TGCGCCAGCAGCCAAGAGGCGCCCCCGGGACAGATCTATGGCTACACCTTC.

The chain links TRBV24-1 to TRBJ2-5; no reliable D call. Germline CDR1 is KGHDR and CDR2 is SFDVKD. The CDR3 contains 11 residues. V dropped 4 bases and J dropped 5 bases, with 4 bases sitting between them. This CDR3 reads CATSEEETQYF. The CDR3, as DNA: TGTGCCACCAGTGAAGAGGAGACCCAGTACTTC.

V is TRBV7-9 and J is TRBJ2-7; tentatively, D is TRBD2 (6 bases). Trimming pared 5 bases from V and 6 bases from J, leaving 14 bases between. This CDR3 is 13 amino acids long. CDR1 SEHNR and CDR2 FQNEAQ come from the germline V gene (reference sequence). The CDR3 DNA reads TGTGCCAGCAGCACAGGAAGACTAGGCGAGCAGTACTTC. Protein product: CASSTGRLGEQYF.

The rearrangement uses TRBV19 and TRBJ2-1; 13 bases fit TRBD2. With V trimmed by 4 bases and J by 2 bases, 2 bases remained unmatched. The CDR3 has 16 amino acids. Germline V gene lookup returns CDR1 LNHDA and CDR2 SQIVND (reference sequence). CDR3 coding DNA: TGTGCCAGTAGTAAAACTAGCGGGAGGGCCTACAATGAGCAGTTCTTC. Its translation: CASSKTSGRAYNEQFF.

Only a few counts were recorded for this clone. The rearrangement links TRBV24-1 to TRBJ2-7; no reliable D call. The CDR3 has 13 amino acids. The germline V gene has CDR1 KGHDR and CDR2 SFDVKD. V was cut by 0 bases and J by 6 bases, with 8 bases left in between. CDR3 loop: CATSDLVSSEQYF. The CDR3 DNA sequence: TGTGCCACCAGTGATTTGGTGTCTAGCGAGCAGTACTTC.

V usage is TRBV2 and J usage is TRBJ1-2, with 9 bases lining up with TRBD1. CDR1 and CDR2 from the germline V gene are SNHLY and FYNNEI. The CDR3 is 15 residues long. V trimming: 6 bases; J trimming: 4 bases; junction bases outside the gene matches: 9. CDR3 in DNA: TGTGCCAGCAGGGAGGGACAGGGCAGTGGCTATGGCTACACCTTC. Protein sequence: CASREGQGSGYGYTF.